Here is one T cell receptor (beta chain) with its context. The sample is drawn from a study of T cell clonotyping in hematopoietic cell transplantation. This CDR3 is built from 15 residues. In germline, CDR1 is SGHNT, CDR2 YYREEE (reference sequence). V was pared by 0 bases and J by 7 bases, with 11 bases between. Assay used: immunoSEQ multiplex PCR; TCRdb lists only in-frame clones, some missing. The table lists some 10,000 clones, about 97% of them singletons. V usage is TRBV5-4 and J usage is TRBJ1-6, with a tentative D call TRBD1 (6 bases). This TCR was recovered from a male patient in his sixties who had an allogeneic stem cell transplant from a related donor, so the T cells may come from the graft donor. Some clones in this sample may be carry-over from other donors' samples. This sample comprised peripheral blood mononuclear cells, obtained 100 days after allogeneic stem cell transplant. CDR3 loop: CASSLEGTLNSPLHF. CDR3 nucleotides: TGTGCCAGCAGCTTGGAGGGGACATTGAATTCACCCCTCCACTTT.